A selection of T cell receptor beta chains follows, all from one sample in a study of blood T cell repertoires in COVID-19. Profiled with immunoSEQ multiplex PCR; TCRdb holds only in-frame clones, not every one. The table includes approximately 44,000 clones, roughly three quarters detected once. The sequencing input was peripheral blood. The receptors derive from a woman aged 80 or over with acute or convalescent COVID-19. Each CDR3 is given with its conserved first and last residue. Fields, in order: clone size, J gene, D gene, V gene, CDR3 DNA, CDR3 protein. The D gene is left open where the match is weak. Clone size appears in some rows only: once, few, many, or a class for an expanded clone.

few,TRBJ2-2,-,TRBV7-3,TGTGCCAGCAGCTCACCTCGGACTGGCGGGTCCACCGGGGAGCTGTTTTTT,CASSSPRTGGSTGELFF
few,TRBJ1-6,-,TRBV28,TGTGCCAGCGGGGGGAGAAATTCACCCCTCCACTTT,CASGGRNSPLHF
-,TRBJ1-2,-,TRBV19,TGTGCCAGTACCCCCATTACCAGGGGAAGAGGAGGCTACACCTTC,CASTPITRGRGGYTF
once,TRBJ2-5,TRBD2,TRBV14,TGTGCCAGCAGCTCACCGGGACTAGCGGGAGGACAGACCCAGTACTTC,CASSSPGLAGGQTQYF
-,TRBJ1-2,TRBD1,TRBV10-1,TGCGCCACCCCGCTCCCGGACAGGGGTTTTGTTTCCTATGGCTACACCTTC,CATPLPDRGFVSYGYTF
-,TRBJ2-5,TRBD2,TRBV7-8,TGTGCCAGCAGCATTAGGACTAGCGGAAGAGGGGAGACCCAGTACTTC,CASSIRTSGRGETQYF
few,TRBJ2-1,-,TRBV12-3/TRBV12-4,TGTGCCAGCCTGCGGGCACAGGAGCAGTTCTTC,CASLRAQEQFF
-,TRBJ1-1,-,TRBV12-5,TGTGCTAGTGGCCCACAGGGCCCCACTGAAGCTTTCTTT,CASGPQGPTEAFF
-,TRBJ2-7,-,TRBV21-1,TGTGCCAGCAGCCCGCGACTAGCGGAGCACTACGAGCAGTACTTC,CASSPRLAEHYEQYF
-,TRBJ2-1,TRBD2,TRBV2,TGTGCCAGCAGTGAAGAAATAGCGGGAGACAATGAGCAGTTCTTC,CASSEEIAGDNEQFF
once,TRBJ2-1,TRBD2,TRBV29-1,TGCAGCGTACGTCTTGCGGGAGCCTCCTACAATGAGCAGTTCTTC,CSVRLAGASYNEQFF
-,TRBJ1-1,-,TRBV29-1,TGCAGCGTCCTAGGGGTGACGCTGAACACTGAAGCTTTCTTT,CSVLGVTLNTEAFF
-,TRBJ1-2,TRBD1,TRBV6-5,TGTGCCAGCAGTTACTCGTTATCAGGGGGCTATGGCTACACCTTC,CASSYSLSGGYGYTF
-,TRBJ1-5,-,TRBV3-1/TRBV3-2,TGTGCCAGCAGCCCCCGGGACTACGATCAGCCCCAGCATTTT,CASSPRDYDQPQHF
-,TRBJ1-1,-,TRBV19,TGTGCCAGTAGTTCGGGACATCTGAACACTGAAGCTTTCTTT,CASSSGHLNTEAFF
-,TRBJ1-1,TRBD1,TRBV18,TGTGCCAGCTCACCAGACAGGGCCACTGAAGCTTTCTTT,CASSPDRATEAFF
-,TRBJ2-3,-,TRBV11-2,TGTGCCAGCAGCTTGACGGGCGGGAAGTCGGGGACAGATACGCAGTATTTT,CASSLTGGKSGTDTQYF
-,TRBJ1-1,-,TRBV7-2,TGTGCCAGCAGCTTATGGGCAGTATCCACTGAAGCTTTCTTT,CASSLWAVSTEAFF
once,TRBJ2-1,-,TRBV18,TGTGCCAGCTCACCAGGGCAGGGTTTTGAGCAGTTCTTC,CASSPGQGFEQFF
-,TRBJ2-5,TRBD2,TRBV7-9,TGTGCCAGCAACCCCACAGCGGGGGGGGAAGAGACCCAGTACTTC,CASNPTAGGEETQYF
-,TRBJ1-2,-,TRBV24-1,TGTGCCACCAGTGGGGCAGGGCAGGATTATGGCTACACCTTC,CATSGAGQDYGYTF
-,TRBJ2-7,-,TRBV5-1,TGCGCCAGCAGCTCCCGGCAGGGTTTAAGTACCGAGCAGTACTTC,CASSSRQGLSTEQYF
-,TRBJ1-1,TRBD1,TRBV27,TGTGCCAGCAGTTTACAACAGGGGGCTTTTGAGGCTTTCTTT,CASSLQQGAFEAFF
-,TRBJ1-5,-,TRBV7-2,TGTGCCAGCAGCTTAGGGGGCTCGGGAGTAAATCAGCCCCAGCATTTT,CASSLGGSGVNQPQHF
-,TRBJ1-5,-,TRBV6-2/TRBV6-3,TGTGCCAGCAGTTACCCCCAGGTTGGTGCAGGTCAGGATTTT,CASSYPQVGAGQDF
-,TRBJ2-4,TRBD2,TRBV7-2,TGTGCCAGCTCTCGGCGGGAGGACGCCAAAAACATTCAGTACTTC,CASSRREDAKNIQYF
-,TRBJ2-3,-,TRBV29-1,TGCAGCGTTCGCAGCCCGGGAAGTCCCACGCAGTATTTT,CSVRSPGSPTQYF
-,TRBJ1-1,-,TRBV5-5,TGTGCCAGCAGCCCCCACAACTCAGGAACATCTGAAGCTTTCTTT,CASSPHNSGTSEAFF
-,TRBJ2-1,-,TRBV2,TGTGCCAGCAGTGTGGAACAGACGGGGAACAATGAGCAGTTCTTC,CASSVEQTGNNEQFF
-,TRBJ2-1,-,TRBV10-3,TGTGCCATCAGTGTGACAGTCTCGGATGAGCAGTTCTTC,CAISVTVSDEQFF
-,TRBJ2-1,-,TRBV7-2,TGTGCCAGCAGCGGCGGGACGACGGACGGTGAGCAGTTCTTC,CASSGGTTDGEQFF
-,TRBJ1-4,-,TRBV19,TGTGCCAGTAGTATAGATCCGGGGTGGAGTGAAAAACTGTTTTTT,CASSIDPGWSEKLFF
-,TRBJ1-1,TRBD1,TRBV18,TGTGCCAGCTCACCACCGACAGGGAGGAACACTGAAGCTTTCTTT,CASSPPTGRNTEAFF
-,TRBJ1-5,TRBD1,TRBV11-2,TGTGCCAGCAGCCCGAAAGCCCAACAGGGGCACAATCAGCCCCAGCATTTT,CASSPKAQQGHNQPQHF
-,TRBJ2-2,TRBD2,TRBV7-2,TGTGCCAGCAGCTCTTATAGCGGGAGTGTCGGGGAGCTGTTTTTT,CASSSYSGSVGELFF
-,TRBJ2-6,-,TRBV5-4,TGTGCCAGCAGCCCTCGGGGAGCGGGCAACTCTGGGGCCAACGTCCTGACTTTC,CASSPRGAGNSGANVLTF
-,TRBJ1-5,-,TRBV28,TGTGCCAGCAGCCCCGATGAGCAGCCCCAGCATTTT,CASSPDEQPQHF
-,TRBJ1-1,-,TRBV6-5,TGTGCCAGTGACAGGCGACAGAACACTGAAGCTTTCTTT,CASDRRQNTEAFF
-,TRBJ2-7,-,TRBV6-5,TGTGCCAGCGGACACCGACGGATCGTAGGCTACGAGCAGTACTTC,CASGHRRIVGYEQYF
-,TRBJ2-1,-,TRBV29-1,TGCAGCGTTGATAGTTTATTCTCCTACAATGAGCAGTTCTTC,CSVDSLFSYNEQFF
many,TRBJ1-5,TRBD1,TRBV19,TGTGCCAGTAGGCAATCCGGGACAGGGAGGGGTCAGCCCCAGCATTTT,CASRQSGTGRGQPQHF
-,TRBJ1-5,TRBD1,TRBV11-2,TGTGCCAGCAGCTTAGGGCGGGGCACAGGGGGCAAGGGGGCCCAGCATTTT,CASSLGRGTGGKGAQHF
few,TRBJ1-6,-,TRBV20-1,TGCAGTGTTGGGCCTGATTCACCCCTCCACTTT,CSVGPDSPLHF
-,TRBJ2-7,-,TRBV11-2,TGTGCCAGCAGCTCCCTGGGGGGGCCGAGCCCCTACGAGCAGTACTTC,CASSSLGGPSPYEQYF
-,TRBJ1-1,-,TRBV11-1,TGTGCCAGCAGCTATTACGGGGGGGCGAACACTGAAGCTTTCTTT,CASSYYGGANTEAFF
-,TRBJ1-1,TRBD1,TRBV13,TGTGCCAGCAGCCCCTCCTTGGACAGGACTCCTGAAGCTTTCTTT,CASSPSLDRTPEAFF
-,TRBJ1-5,TRBD1,TRBV7-8,TGTGCCAGCAGTTGGGGGGACAGGGATCAGCCCCAGCATTTT,CASSWGDRDQPQHF
-,TRBJ2-4,TRBD1,TRBV27,TGTGCCAGCAGTCCCCAGACAGGGGCCAAAAACATTCAGTACTTC,CASSPQTGAKNIQYF